The rows below give T cell receptor beta chains drawn from one sample of a study of OX40 agonist ivuxolimab in advanced cancers. Some clones are missing from TCRdb's copy, which holds only in-frame ones; the method was immunoSEQ multiplex PCR. Among 65,000 to 90,000 clones listed, roughly 86% were seen once. Sequencing was performed on CD4+ or CD8+ T cells sorted from blood, taken in a trial of the OX40 agonist ivuxolimab. All receptors derive from an adult with an advanced solid tumor such as melanoma, head and neck, liver or kidney cancer. Both conserved end residues are part of each CDR3. The size entry is marked missing in some rows and otherwise reads once, few, many or a size class.

abundance	v_gene	j_gene	CDR3aa
NA	TRBV28	TRBJ1-1	CASSLGGVGNTEAFF
NA	TRBV7-9	TRBJ1-2	CASSLGSVQLVYGYTF
once	TRBV30	TRBJ1-5	CAWAPGWGNQPQHF
NA	TRBV19	TRBJ2-1	CASGQGPQGEQFF
few	TRBV5-1	TRBJ2-3	CASAPSEHTDTQYF
NA	TRBV5-4	TRBJ2-5	CASSRTEETQYF
few	TRBV5-1	TRBJ2-2	CASSPQGNTGELFF
NA	TRBV15	TRBJ1-3	CATSRDGSSGNTIYF
NA	TRBV6-5	TRBJ1-1	CASLPPGARGTEAFF
few	TRBV5-8	TRBJ2-7	CASSRDRGTGSYEQYF
NA	TRBV7-2	TRBJ2-5	CASSPDGTAVQETQYF
NA	TRBV30	TRBJ2-5	CAWSEGQPGQETQYF
NA	TRBV5-1	TRBJ1-2	CASSLWDGRGYTF
NA	TRBV7-2	TRBJ2-5	CASSFGVLREQYF
few	TRBV5-6	TRBJ1-2	CASSSNGGPANYGYTF
NA	TRBV18	NA	CASSPRTSGDYEQYF
NA	TRBV6-5	TRBJ1-1	CASSLDGVRTEAFF
NA	TRBV18	TRBJ1-1	CASSLTGNEAFF
once	TRBV6-6	TRBJ2-2	CASSLQGGSTGELFF
NA	TRBV11-1	NA	CASSSDRGEQYF
NA	TRBV30	TRBJ2-6	CAWYSVTGANVLTF
once	TRBV6-5	TRBJ1-1	CATRDLYGDTEAFF
few	TRBV7-9	TRBJ1-1	CASSLDRGPEAFF
NA	TRBV7-3	TRBJ2-1	CASSLSPRGNGNEQFF
NA	TRBV19	TRBJ1-1	CASSLAGRSTEAFF
NA	TRBV9	TRBJ2-7	CASSLGLAGGYYEQYF
NA	TRBV28	TRBJ2-1	CASSLRLAGPFF
NA	TRBV7-3	TRBJ2-3	CASSLSVPGGPTDTQYF
NA	TRBV2	TRBJ2-1	CASSGSMRDEQFF
NA	TRBV6-1	TRBJ2-1	CASSDPLAGVTYNEQFF
NA	TRBV30	TRBJ2-7	CAGGQGAYEQYF
few	TRBV6-4	TRBJ1-1	CASSAAEGTEAFF
NA	TRBV28	TRBJ2-7	CASRTPGYQVREQYF
NA	TRBV2	TRBJ2-6	CASIDKWSSGANVLTF
NA	TRBV7-2	TRBJ2-1	CASSVRPSQFF
few	TRBV19	TRBJ1-2	CASRLTVTPYGYTF
NA	TRBV6-5	TRBJ1-1	CASSYRERGTEAFF
NA	TRBV6-5	TRBJ2-7	CASSYSGTGSYEQYF
NA	TRBV28	TRBJ2-7	CASSRGRNEQYF
NA	TRBV19	TRBJ1-2	CASRDRIYGYTF
NA	TRBV5-4	TRBJ2-3	CASRRGGVGTDTQYF
NA	TRBV6-5	TRBJ1-1	CASTPPGGTNTEAFF
NA	TRBV11-2	TRBJ2-4	CASSPDLATKNIQYF
NA	TRBV9	TRBJ2-2	CASSVSLQNTGELFF
once	TRBV9	TRBJ1-4	CASSVGGTVTSNEKLFF
NA	TRBV7-9	TRBJ1-1	CASSLVVDSHTEAFF
NA	TRBV5-6	TRBJ1-4	CASSSTGTGGEKLFF
NA	TRBV7-2	TRBJ2-3	CASSRGGTDTQYF
NA	TRBV18	TRBJ2-5	CASSPIDRAQETQYF
once	TRBV7-9	TRBJ2-7	CASSLPASEQYF
once	TRBV2	TRBJ1-6	CASSHAGVNSPLHF
NA	TRBV6-1	TRBJ2-7	CASSDVWVLDEQYF
NA	TRBV6-6	TRBJ1-5	CASSYVQGTQPQHF
NA	TRBV15	TRBJ2-5	CATSRSLAGVSETQYF
NA	TRBV7-8	TRBJ2-5	CASSLFGVARETQYF
NA	TRBV7-9	TRBJ1-6	CASSSVAGTGSSPLHF
NA	TRBV7-9	TRBJ1-6	CASSAGDSAYNSPLHF
NA	TRBV27	TRBJ2-5	CASSLGSGPKETQYF
NA	TRBV5-1	TRBJ2-5	CASSRTGGQETQYF
NA	TRBV7-2	TRBJ2-3	CASSLGGANTDTQYF